The clone carrying this T cell receptor beta chain was found a few times. This specimen comes from a study of cytomegalovirus exposure and HLA in healthy donors. On the study more broadly: In a previous analysis, some 110 million unique TCR beta sequences were found from 170 million or so T cells.

The CDR3 covers 17 residues. V lost 1 base to trimming and J lost 5 bases, with 20 bases between them. Germline CDR1 MNHNS, CDR2 SASEGT. PCR amplification relied on 60 Vbeta primers (plus 13 Jbeta primers). Libraries were prepared by immunoSEQ multiplex PCR; TCRdb keeps only in-frame clonotypes and omits some of them. The sample consists of 150,000 to 200,000 clones, about 75% of them appearing once. This receptor was obtained from a young man in good health and CMV-seropositive. Material: PBMCs. The chain couples TRBV6-1 to TRBJ1-1, with a possible D match to TRBD1 (5 bases). The CDR3 loop is CASSEGRLWDGGTEAFF. In DNA, the CDR3 is TGTGCCAGCAGTGAAGGGAGACTATGGGACGGAGGGACTGAAGCTTTCTTT.